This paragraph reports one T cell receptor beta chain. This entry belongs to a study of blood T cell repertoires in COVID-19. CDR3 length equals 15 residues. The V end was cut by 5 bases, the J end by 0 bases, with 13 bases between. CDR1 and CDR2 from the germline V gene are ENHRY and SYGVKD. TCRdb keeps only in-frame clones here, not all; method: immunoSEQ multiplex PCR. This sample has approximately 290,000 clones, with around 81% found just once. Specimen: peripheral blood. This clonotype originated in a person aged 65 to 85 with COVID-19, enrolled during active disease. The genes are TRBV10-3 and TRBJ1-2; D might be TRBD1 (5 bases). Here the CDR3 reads CAISSRQLANYGYTF. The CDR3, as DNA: TGTGCCATCAGTTCCAGACAGTTAGCTAACTATGGCTACACCTTC.